These 24 T cell receptor beta chains came from one sample sequenced in a study of Graves' ophthalmopathy and Graves' hyperthyroidism. CDR3 regions of TCR beta were amplified from RNA transcripts. The first round was an RT-PCR with HTBI primers, and the second round was a multiplex PCR. Via MiXCR, TCRdb re-called the multiplex PCR reads, giving one row per CDR3 protein. The sample holds 900,000 to 1,200,000 distinct CDR3 sequences, about 35% seen once. Material: peripheral blood or thyroid tissue (not recorded which). Receptors originate from an adult man with Graves' hyperthyroidism.

This clonotype showed up just a few times. The chain couples TRBV5-5 to TRBJ2-6, with D perhaps TRBD2 (6 bases). This CDR3 contains 17 residues. CDR1 and CDR2 (germline): SGHKS, YYEKEE (reference sequence). CDR3 coding DNA: TGTGTAAAGACGAGGCGGAGGGATTTCTCTGGGGCCAACGTCCTGACTTTC. Its protein is CVKTRRRDFSGANVLTF. Combining the CDR3 with reference TRBV5-5 and TRBJ2-6 gives the whole variable domain DAGVTQSPTHLIKTRGQQVTLRCSPISGHKSVSWYQQVLGQGPQFIFQYYEKEERGRGNFPDRFSARQFPNYSSELNVNALLLGDSALYLCVKTRRRDFSGANVLTFGAGSRLTVL.

A remark on this clonotype: Germline is not matched at one junction end, which may reflect a read error. The rearrangement uses TRBV7-9 and TRBJ2-7, with D possibly TRBD2 on 5 matching bases. With the DNA end fitting TRBJ2-1 better, the J assignment may be wrong. Germline CDR1 is SEHNR and CDR2 is FQNEAQ (reference sequence). The CDR3 is made up of 14 amino acids. The chain's CDR3 is CASSLAGPDNEQFF. Here the CDR3 DNA reads TGTGCCAGCAGCCTAGCCGGTCCCGACAATGAGCAGTTCTTC.

This sequence joins TRBV28 and TRBJ1-1; D perhaps matches TRBD1 (5 bases). The CDR3 has 11 amino acids. Trimming took 8 bases from V and 5 from J, leaving 9 bases between them. Germline loops: CDR1 MDHEN, CDR2 SYDVKM. CDR3 bases: TGTGCCAGCCTTGGACAAACTGAAGCTTTCTTT. Amino acids: CASLGQTEAFF.

The CDR3 DNA reads as TGTGCCAGTAGTCCTCCTGACGGACAGGGGGCGAGTTCACCCCTCCACTTT. This encodes CASSPPDGQGASSPLHF. The chain combines TRBV19 with TRBJ1-6; 11 nucleotides match TRBD1. The CDR3 is 17 amino acids. Germline trimming cut 5 bases from V and 9 bases from J; bases unmatched to any gene: 12. CDR1 is LNHDA and CDR2 is SQIVND in the germline V gene (reference sequence).

The chain links TRBV11-1 to TRBJ2-7, with D maybe TRBD1 (5 bases). Germline CDR1 is SGHAT and CDR2 is FQDESV (reference sequence). The CDR3 runs 14 residues. With 5 bases removed from V and 4 bases from J, the gap between germline ends came to 15 bases. CDR3 nucleotide sequence: TGTGCCAGCAGCCAGACAGTCATCGGATACGAGCAGTACTTC. It is translated as CASSQTVIGYEQYF.

The genes are TRBV7-2 and TRBJ1-1; 9 bases are shared with TRBD1. Trimming at V came to 0 bases and at J to 6 bases, leaving 11 bases not matched to a gene. CDR1 and CDR2 from the germline V gene are SGHTA and FQGNSA. The CDR3 is 17 amino acids. The chain's CDR3 is CASSLAVAGQGISEAFF. Here the CDR3 DNA reads TGTGCCAGCAGCTTAGCGGTCGCGGGACAGGGAATCTCTGAAGCTTTCTTT.

Concerning this clonotype: This may be a read error: a much more frequent sequence differs by one nucleotide. The chain has TRBV12-3 or TRBV12-4 and TRBJ1-6; tentatively, D is TRBD1 (6 bases). CDR3 length: 17 amino acids. Deletions cut 6 bases from V and 11 bases from J, with 26 bases between. This CDR3 reads CASSRHARLGGFAPLHF. CDR3 sequence (DNA): TGTGCCAGCAGCCGCCACGCCAGGCTAGGGGGATTCGCACCCCTCCACTTT.

This clonotype was recorded many times. This chain connects TRBV12-3 or TRBV12-4 to TRBJ2-5; no definite D call. CDR3 length equals 14 residues. Trimming cost V 4 bases and J 3 bases, with 12 bases left between them. This CDR3 is CASSSPTGKETQYF. The CDR3, as DNA: TGTGCCAGCAGTTCGCCGACTGGGAAAGAGACCCAGTACTTC.

The chain couples TRBV25-1 to TRBJ1-2; 7 nucleotides match TRBD1. Germline values: CDR1 MGHDK, CDR2 SYGVNS. The CDR3 runs to 14 residues. V lost 4 bases and J lost 2; bases outside the gene matches: 4. CDR3 residues: CASSAHRGNYGYTF. The CDR3 DNA sequence: TGTGCCAGCAGTGCCCACAGGGGCAACTATGGCTACACCTTC.

This clonotype was counted at least ten times. This chain links TRBV25-1 with TRBJ2-7; 7 bases fit TRBD1. CDR1 and CDR2 (germline): MGHDK, SYGVNS. The V and J ends lost 6 bases and 3 bases, in that order; junction bases with no gene match: 8. The CDR3 is made up of 14 amino acids. The chain's CDR3 is CASSSDRRIYEQYF. As DNA, the CDR3 is TGTGCCAGCAGCTCGGACAGGAGGATCTACGAGCAGTACTTC.

This chain connects TRBV29-1 to TRBJ1-3; 7 bases match TRBD1. The trim removed 6 bases at V and 3 bases at J, leaving 11 bases unmatched. The V gene's germline CDR1 is SQVTM and CDR2 ANQGSEA. The CDR3 loop spans 15 amino acids. The CDR3 sequence: CSVDQGVGYGNTIYF. The DNA for the CDR3 is TGCAGCGTAGACCAGGGGGTGGGCTATGGAAACACCATATATTTT.

This clonotype was counted at least ten times. V is TRBV20-1 and J is TRBJ2-7; no clear D gene. This CDR3 has 11 amino acids. V was pared by 3 bases and J by 4 bases, with 7 bases between. Germline V gene sequence: CDR1 DFQATT, CDR2 SNEGSKA (reference sequence). The CDR3 region is CSASDKYEQYF. In DNA, the CDR3 is TGCAGTGCTAGTGACAAATACGAGCAGTACTTC.

On this clonotype itself: This may come from a read error, since a much larger clone is one base off. The rearrangement links TRBV10-3 to TRBJ2-7; 8 bases align to TRBD1. The CDR3 is made up of 15 amino acids. From germline, CDR1 is ENHRY and CDR2 SYGVKD. The CDR3 here is CASSEGDRRTYEQYF. DNA for the CDR3: TGTGCCAGCAGTGAAGGGGACAGGCGAACCTACGAGCAGTACTTC.

This clonotype appeared once. This sequence joins TRBV6-5 and TRBJ1-1; D ambiguous. CDR3 size: 9 residues. Trimming left V 2 bases short and J 11 bases short, with 3 bases between. Per germline, CDR1 MNHEY and CDR2 SVGAGI. In DNA form, the CDR3 reads TGTGCCAGCAGTTACGACGCTTTCTTT. It codes for CASSYDAFF.

This clonotype was observed a few times. The chain carries TRBV6-5 and TRBJ1-5, with 8 bases that match TRBD1. The CDR3 consists of 14 residues. The V gene's germline CDR1 is MNHEY and CDR2 SVGAGI. J was trimmed by 5 bases and V by 6 bases; bases with no gene match: 6. The CDR3 here is CASRSGGRDQPQHF. The DNA of the CDR3 is TGTGCCAGCAGGTCAGGGGGCCGAGATCAGCCCCAGCATTTT.

At least ten counts were recorded for this clonotype. This chain joins TRBV29-1 and TRBJ2-5; 7 bases agree with TRBD2. V was pared by 5 bases and J by 2 bases, with 5 bases of the junction left unmatched. The CDR3 spans 13 residues. CDR1 and CDR2 (germline): SQVTM, ANQGSEA. CDR3 bases: TGCAGCGTTAACGCGGGGGATCAAGAGACCCAGTACTTC. As protein: CSVNAGDQETQYF.

This clonotype was seen more than once but under ten times. CDR3 nucleotide sequence: TGTGCCAGCAGTTACTCTTGGGGTAGCGGGAACACCGGGGAGCTGTTTTTT. As protein: CASSYSWGSGNTGELFF. This chain joins TRBV7-9 and TRBJ2-2, with D tentatively TRBD2 (6 bases). The CDR3 is made up of 17 amino acids. Germline CDR1 and CDR2: SEHNR and FQNEAQ (reference sequence). The germline V and J ends were trimmed by 6 bases and 1 base, with 18 bases remaining between them. The entire variable domain, with the rest obtained from reference TRBV7-9 and TRBJ2-2, is as follows: DTGVSQNPRHKITKRGQNVTFRCDPISEHNRLYWYRQTLGQGPEFLTYFQNEAQLEKSRLLSDRFSAERPKGSFSTLEIQRTEQGDSAMYLCASSYSWGSGNTGELFFGEGSRLTVL.

This chain links TRBV28 with TRBJ2-7, with TRBD1 matching 8 bases. V lost 8 bases to trimming and J lost 4 bases; unmatched junction nucleotides: 10. From germline, CDR1 is MDHEN and CDR2 SYDVKM. The length of the CDR3 is 14 residues. Here the CDR3 reads CASSEDRVRYEQYF. The CDR3 nucleotides are TGTGCCAGCTCGGAGGACAGGGTACGGTACGAGCAGTACTTC.

A word on this clonotype: A much larger clone differs from this one at a single base, so this may be a read error. The chain combines TRBV2 with TRBJ2-7; no clear D gene. Trimming took off 6 bases at V and 3 bases at J, with 18 bases between the two ends. CDR1 and CDR2 (germline): SNHLY, FYNNEI. The CDR3 loop spans 15 amino acids. CDR3: CASSESHSVIYEQYF. CDR3 bases: TGTGCCAGCAGCGAGTCCCACAGTGTAATCTACGAGCAGTACTTC.

Note on this clonotype: This may arise from a read error, as a much more abundant clone is one base away. The genes are TRBV7-9 and TRBJ1-3; tentatively, D is TRBD1 (6 bases). Trimming took 3 bases from V and 3 from J, leaving 15 bases between them. The CDR3 consists of 16 residues. Germline V CDR1 and CDR2: SEHNR, FQNEAQ (reference sequence). The CDR3 coding sequence is TGTGCCAGCAGCTTGGCCGACAGGCTGGGTGGAAACACCATATATTTT. It yields the protein CASSLADRLGGNTIYF. The full variable domain, its missing parts supplied by reference TRBV7-9 and TRBJ1-3, is DTGVSQNPRHKITKRGQNVTFRCDPISEHNRLYWYRQTLGQGPEFLTYFQNEAQLEKSRLLSDRFSAERPKGSFSTLEIQRTEQGDSAMYLCASSLADRLGGNTIYFGEGSWLTVV.

This clonotype has only a few counts. This chain joins TRBV6-6 and TRBJ2-7; 9 bases map to TRBD1. CDR1 is MNHNY and CDR2 is SVGAGI in the germline V gene (reference sequence). CDR3 length: 13 residues. V lost 7 bases to trimming and J lost 5 bases; unmatched junction nucleotides: 6. This chain's CDR3 is CASNRQGVNEQYF. The DNA of the CDR3 is TGTGCCAGCAATAGACAGGGGGTGAACGAGCAGTACTTC.

This clonotype was counted at least ten times. CDR3 amino acids: CASSQVTANSPLHF. As DNA, the CDR3 is TGCGCCAGCAGCCAAGTTACAGCTAATTCACCCCTCCACTTT. This sequence joins TRBV4-1 and TRBJ1-6; D gene ambiguous. Per the germline V gene, CDR1 is MGHRA and CDR2 is YSYEKL. The length of the CDR3 is 14 residues. Trimming removed 1 base from V and 6 bases from J, with 7 bases in between.

This clonotype was counted ten times or more. The chain is built from TRBV2 and TRBJ2-7, with 11 positions matching TRBD2. V lost 5 bases and J lost 7; bases outside the gene matches: 7. This CDR3 comprises 14 residues. Germline V gene data show CDR1 as SNHLY and CDR2 as FYNNEI. The CDR3 is CASSRLAGGWEQYF. CDR3 sequence (DNA): TGTGCCAGCAGTCGGCTAGCGGGAGGTTGGGAGCAGTACTTC.

This chain uses TRBV2 with TRBJ2-7; TRBD1 aligns across 8 bases. The junction had 19 bases not matched to a gene; V was cut back by 6 bases and J by 6 bases. The V gene's germline CDR1 is SNHLY and CDR2 FYNNEI. This CDR3 has 17 amino acids. The CDR3 DNA follows: TGTGCCAGCAGCGGAGGACAGGGTGGGTCGGGGCGAGGCGAGCAGTACTTC. It specifies CASSGGQGGSGRGEQYF.